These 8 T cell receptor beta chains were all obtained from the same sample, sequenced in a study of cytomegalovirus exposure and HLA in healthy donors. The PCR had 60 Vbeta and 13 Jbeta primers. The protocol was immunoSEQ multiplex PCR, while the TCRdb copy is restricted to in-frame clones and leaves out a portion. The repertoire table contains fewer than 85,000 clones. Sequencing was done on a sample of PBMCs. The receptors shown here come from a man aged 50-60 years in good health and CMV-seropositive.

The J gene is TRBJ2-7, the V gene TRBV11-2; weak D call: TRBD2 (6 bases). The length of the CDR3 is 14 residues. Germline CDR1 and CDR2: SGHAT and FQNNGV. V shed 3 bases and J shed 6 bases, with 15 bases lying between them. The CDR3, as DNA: TGTGCCAGCAGCTTTAGCGGAGCCCTCCTCGAGCAGTACTTC. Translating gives CASSFSGALLEQYF. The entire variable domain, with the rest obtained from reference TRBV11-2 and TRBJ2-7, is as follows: EAGVAQSPRYKIIEKRQSVAFWCNPISGHATLYWYQQILGQGPKLLIQFQNNGVVDDSQLPKDRFSAERLKGVDSTLKIQPAKLEDSAVYLCASSFSGALLEQYFGPGTRLTVT.

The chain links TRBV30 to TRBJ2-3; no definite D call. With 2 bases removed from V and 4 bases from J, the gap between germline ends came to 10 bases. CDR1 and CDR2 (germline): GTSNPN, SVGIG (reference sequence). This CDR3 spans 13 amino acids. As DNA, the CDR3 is TGTGCCTGGAGTATAAACACCGCAGATACGCAGTATTTT. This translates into CAWSINTADTQYF.

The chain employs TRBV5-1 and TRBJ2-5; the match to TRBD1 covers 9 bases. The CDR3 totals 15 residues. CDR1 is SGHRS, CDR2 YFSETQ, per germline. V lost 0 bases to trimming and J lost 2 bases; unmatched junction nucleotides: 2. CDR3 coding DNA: TGCGCCAGCAGCTTGGGGGACAGGGATCAAGAGACCCAGTACTTC. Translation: CASSLGDRDQETQYF.

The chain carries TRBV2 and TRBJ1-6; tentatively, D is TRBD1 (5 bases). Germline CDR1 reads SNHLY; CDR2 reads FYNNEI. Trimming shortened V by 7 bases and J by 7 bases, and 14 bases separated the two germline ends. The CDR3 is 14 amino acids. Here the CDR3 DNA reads TGTGCCAGCATTTTCACAGGTTTGAATTCACCCCTCCACTTT. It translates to CASIFTGLNSPLHF. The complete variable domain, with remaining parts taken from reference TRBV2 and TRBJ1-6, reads EPEVTQTPSHQVTQMGQEVILRCVPISNHLYFYWYRQILGQKVEFLVSFYNNEISEKSEIFDDQFSVERPDGSNFTLKIRSTKLEDSAMYFCASIFTGLNSPLHFGNGTRLTVT.

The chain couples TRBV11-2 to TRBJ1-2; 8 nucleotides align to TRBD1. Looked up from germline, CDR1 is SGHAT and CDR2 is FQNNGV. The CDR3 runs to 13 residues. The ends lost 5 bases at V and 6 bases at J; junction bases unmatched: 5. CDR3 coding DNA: TGTGCCAGCAGCCTCGACAGGGGACATGGCTACACCTTC. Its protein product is CASSLDRGHGYTF.

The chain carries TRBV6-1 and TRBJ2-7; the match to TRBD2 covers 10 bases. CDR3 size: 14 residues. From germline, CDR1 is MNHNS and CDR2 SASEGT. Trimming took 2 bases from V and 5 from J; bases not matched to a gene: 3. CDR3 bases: TGTGCCAGCAGTGAAACTCTAGCGGGGGACGAGCAGTACGTC. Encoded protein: CASSETLAGDEQYV.

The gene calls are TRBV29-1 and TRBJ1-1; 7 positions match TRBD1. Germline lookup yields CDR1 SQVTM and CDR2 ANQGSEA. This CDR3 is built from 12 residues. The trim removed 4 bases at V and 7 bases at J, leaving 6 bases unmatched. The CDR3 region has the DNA TGCAGCGTTGTAAAGGGGGCTGGTGAAGCTTTCTTT. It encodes CSVVKGAGEAFF.

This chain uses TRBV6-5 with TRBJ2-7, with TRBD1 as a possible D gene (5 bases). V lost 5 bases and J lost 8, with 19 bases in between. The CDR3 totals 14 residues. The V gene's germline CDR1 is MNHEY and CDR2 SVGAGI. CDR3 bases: TGTGCCAGCAGTCCCCAGGGCTCTCTCGGTCAGCAGTACGTC. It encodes CASSPQGSLGQQYV.